These 17 T cell receptor beta chains were all obtained from the same sample, sequenced in a study of cytomegalovirus exposure and HLA in healthy donors. Profiling relied on immunoSEQ multiplex PCR, and the TCRdb table lists in-frame clones only, not all of them. The sample carries roughly 140,000 clones, roughly 91% recorded once. The sequenced material came from PBMCs. All receptors derive from a woman younger than 35 in good health and CMV-seropositive.

The chain employs TRBV18 and TRBJ2-7, with TRBD2 matching 9 bases. From germline, CDR1 is KGHSH and CDR2 LQKENI. There are 15 residues in the CDR3. Trimming at V came to 1 base and at J to 3 bases, leaving 4 bases not matched to a gene. The CDR3 nucleotides read TGTGCCAGCTCACCACACCGGACTAGCGACTACGAGCAGTACTTC. As protein: CASSPHRTSDYEQYF.

The gene calls are TRBV5-1 and TRBJ2-4; 8 positions match TRBD1. The CDR3 has 16 amino acids. Germline V gene data show CDR1 as SGHRS and CDR2 as YFSETQ. V was clipped by 3 bases and J by 0 bases; unmatched bases: 5. The CDR3 loop reads CASSSGQALAKNIQYF. The CDR3, as DNA: TGCGCCAGCAGCTCGGGACAGGCACTAGCCAAAAACATTCAGTACTTC.

The rearrangement uses TRBV10-1 and TRBJ2-3; 10 positions match TRBD2. Germline values: CDR1 WNHNN, CDR2 SYGVQD (reference sequence). After removal of 0 bases from V and 5 bases from J, the junction contained 5 bases not matched to a gene. The CDR3 runs to 16 residues. DNA of the CDR3: TGCGCCAGCAGTGAGTCCCCTAGCGGGGGCATAGATACGCAGTATTTT. It codes for CASSESPSGGIDTQYF.

This rearrangement joins TRBV10-1 to TRBJ2-1, with 10 bases that match TRBD2. The V and J ends lost 9 bases and 6 bases, in that order; junction bases with no gene match: 8. The CDR3 extends over 14 amino acids. Germline CDR1 WNHNN, CDR2 SYGVQD (reference sequence). The CDR3 bases are TGCGCCAGTTCACTAGCGGGAACGGTCAATGAGCAGTTCTTC. Amino acid sequence: CASSLAGTVNEQFF.

The chain has TRBV5-1 and TRBJ2-3; TRBD2 matches at 13 bases. Trimming removed 5 bases from V and 1 base from J; junction bases left unmatched: 10. This CDR3 is 18 amino acids long. Germline-derived CDR1 and CDR2 are SGHRS and YFSETQ. CDR3 amino acids: CASRTGTSGNLGTDTQYF. CDR3 sequence (DNA): TGCGCCAGCAGAACCGGGACTAGCGGGAATTTGGGCACAGATACGCAGTATTTT.

This sequence joins TRBV30 and TRBJ2-6, with D tentatively TRBD2 (6 bases). Germline CDR1 and CDR2: GTSNPN and SVGIG (reference sequence). This CDR3 is 18 amino acids long. V lost 2 bases and J lost 1, with 18 bases in between. This CDR3 reads CAWSIAGTWGSGANVLTF. CDR3 DNA sequence: TGTGCCTGGAGTATAGCCGGGACTTGGGGGTCTGGGGCCAACGTCCTGACTTTC.

This sequence joins TRBV4-2 and TRBJ1-5, with no clear D. Between the trimmed V and J ends, which lost 0 bases and 4 bases, there was a span of 16 bases. This CDR3 spans 17 amino acids. CDR1 LGHNA and CDR2 YNFKEQ come from the germline V gene. The CDR3 reads CASSQDPHREENQPQHF. The DNA of the CDR3 is TGTGCCAGCAGCCAAGACCCCCACCGGGAGGAAAATCAGCCCCAGCATTTT.

This clone was recorded only once. The rearrangement joins TRBV6-6 to TRBJ2-5; 8 bases fit TRBD2. The CDR3 consists of 15 residues. V lost 11 bases, J lost 0 bases, and 11 bases stayed unmatched. The germline CDR1 and CDR2 sequences are MNHNY and SVGAGI (reference sequence). CDR3 region: CAAAVSGTYQETQYF. The CDR3 region has the DNA TGTGCCGCAGCAGTTAGCGGGACTTACCAAGAGACCCAGTACTTC.

The V gene is TRBV30, the J gene TRBJ2-5, with 7 bases matching TRBD2. In germline, CDR1 is GTSNPN, CDR2 SVGIG (reference sequence). The CDR3 is 17 residues long. Trimming at V came to 1 base and at J to 1 base, leaving 12 bases not matched to a gene. CDR3 residues: CAWSGLGRQTLQETQYF. The CDR3 DNA follows: TGTGCCTGGAGTGGTCTCGGGAGGCAAACACTCCAAGAGACCCAGTACTTC.

The V gene is TRBV14, the J gene TRBJ2-7; no definite D call. Trimming removed 1 base from V and 2 bases from J, with 12 bases in between. The CDR3 extends over 15 amino acids. Germline V gene lookup returns CDR1 SGHDN and CDR2 FVKESK. Here the CDR3 DNA reads TGTGCCAGCAGCCAAGCTGGGCCGCAAGCCTACGAGCAGTACTTC. Protein product: CASSQAGPQAYEQYF.

V gene TRBV7-9 combines with J gene TRBJ2-7; 9 nucleotides agree with TRBD2. The junction had 4 bases not matched to a gene; V was cut back by 4 bases and J by 3 bases. Germline V gives CDR1 SEHNR, CDR2 FQNEAQ (reference sequence). The CDR3 runs to 14 residues. The CDR3 DNA sequence: TGTGCCAGCAGCTCCTCTAGCGGGGACTACGAGCAGTACTTC. Its translation: CASSSSSGDYEQYF.

V usage is TRBV11-3 and J usage is TRBJ2-3, with 7 nucleotides matching TRBD1. The trim removed 2 bases at V and 6 bases at J, leaving 2 bases unmatched. The germline V gene has CDR1 SGHNT and CDR2 YENEEA. This CDR3 is 13 amino acids long. The CDR3 here is CASSLLRGDTQYF. The CDR3 bases are TGTGCCAGCAGCTTACTCAGGGGGGATACGCAGTATTTT.

CDR3 region: CAWSIWTSDNEQFF. The CDR3 DNA sequence: TGTGCCTGGAGTATTTGGACTAGCGACAATGAGCAGTTCTTC. This chain uses TRBV30 with TRBJ2-1, with 9 bases lining up with TRBD2. The CDR3 has 14 residues. Germline CDR1 reads GTSNPN; CDR2 reads SVGIG (reference sequence). The V and J ends lost 2 bases and 5 bases, in that order; junction bases with no gene match: 4.

The rearrangement joins TRBV19 to TRBJ2-7, with 7 bases lining up with TRBD1. Per the germline V gene, CDR1 is LNHDA and CDR2 is SQIVND (reference sequence). The CDR3 has 16 amino acids. Germline trimming cut 3 bases from V and 2 bases from J; bases unmatched to any gene: 10. The DNA of the CDR3 is TGTGCCAGTAGTATGAGAGGGGGCTTTCCGGCCTACGAGCAGTACTTC. Protein sequence: CASSMRGGFPAYEQYF. The complete variable domain, with remaining parts taken from reference TRBV19 and TRBJ2-7, reads DGGITQSPKYLFRKEGQNVTLSCEQNLNHDAMYWYRQDPGQGLRLIYYSQIVNDFQKGDIAEGYSVSREKKESFPLTVTSAQKNPTAFYLCASSMRGGFPAYEQYFGPGTRLTVT.

The rearrangement uses TRBV21-1 and TRBJ2-3; TRBD2, the table's D call, was not compared with the DNA. TRBV21-1 is assigned pseudogene status. The CDR3 runs 17 residues. This CDR3 reads CASSTKTSGRCTDTQYF. CDR3 coding DNA: TGTGCCAGCAGCACCAAGACTAGCGGGAGGTGCACAGATACGCAGTATTTT.

The chain recombines TRBV2 with TRBJ2-2; weak D call: TRBD2 (6 bases). Trimming took off 6 bases at V and 10 bases at J, with 18 bases between the two ends. Germline V lookup: CDR1 SNHLY, CDR2 FYNNEI. The CDR3 sequence is 14 residues long. CDR3 in amino acids: CASSHGTSPEELFF. The CDR3 region has the DNA TGTGCCAGCAGCCACGGGACTTCCCCCGAGGAGCTGTTTTTT.

A single count supports this clone. The chain couples TRBV28 to TRBJ2-7; tentative D call: TRBD2 (5 bases). This CDR3 spans 12 amino acids. Trimming took 4 bases from V and 4 from J, leaving 8 bases between them. Per germline, CDR1 MDHEN and CDR2 SYDVKM. The DNA for the CDR3 is TGTGCCAGCAGTTCGGGGTATTACGAGCAGTACTTC. Protein sequence: CASSSGYYEQYF.